The 5 T cell receptor beta chains in this list originate from one sample, sequenced in a study of naive and memory T cell subsets. Both TRBC1 and TRBC2 were covered by a beta constant-region primer of two equimolar oligonucleotides. TCRdb reprocessed the UMI-ligation and nested PCR reads via MiXCR and lists one record per CDR3 protein. The table shows roughly 40,000 distinct CDR3 sequences, with 13% occurring only once. The sequenced material came from effector memory CD4+ T cells from blood. As for subset: effector memory, CD45RA- CD27-. The receptor source for this set is a human donor in good health.

This clonotype occurred many times. The DNA for the CDR3 is TGCGCCAGCAGCCAAGGACAGCAAGGGTCCTACGAGCAGTACTTC. It translates to CASSQGQQGSYEQYF. The V gene is TRBV4-3, the J gene TRBJ2-7; D may be TRBD1 (5 bases). Germline V lookup: CDR1 LGHNA, CDR2 YSLEER. The CDR3 loop spans 15 amino acids. V was cut by 1 base and J by 1 base, with 11 bases left in between.

This clonotype has more than one count but fewer than ten. The V call is TRBV11-2, the J call TRBJ2-2; D unclear. V was clipped by 1 base and J by 0 bases, with 0 bases between them. CDR1 and CDR2 (germline): SGHAT, FQNNGV. The CDR3 is 13 residues long. CDR3 region: CASSLANTGELFF. CDR3 nucleotide sequence: TGTGCCAGCAGCTTAGCGAACACCGGGGAGCTGTTTTTT.

This clonotype turned up a few times. V usage is TRBV6-1 and J usage is TRBJ2-1; D assignment may be TRBD1 or TRBD2 (5 bases each). Trimming took 6 bases from V and 8 from J, leaving 20 bases between them. Looked up from germline, CDR1 is MNHNS and CDR2 is SASEGT. The CDR3 has 15 residues. CDR3 sequence (DNA): TGTGCCAGCAGAGCCGGGACCGGATCATATCATGAGCAGTTCTTC. This translates into CASRAGTGSYHEQFF.

The V and J genes are TRBV30 and TRBJ1-6, with 8 bases matching TRBD1. From germline, CDR1 is GTSNPN and CDR2 SVGIG (reference sequence). This CDR3 has 12 residues. J lost 8 bases, V lost 4 bases, and 1 base had no gene match. DNA of the CDR3: TGTGCCTGGAACAGGGGGGATTCACCCCTCCACTTT. This codes for CAWNRGDSPLHF.

This sequence joins TRBV20-1 and TRBJ2-1; 7 bases are a match to TRBD2. Germline CDR1 DFQATT, CDR2 SNEGSKA (reference sequence). The CDR3 totals 15 residues. V was clipped by 2 bases and J by 4 bases; unmatched bases: 8. The CDR3 loop reads CSARPLAGVYNEQFF. The CDR3 bases are TGCAGTGCTAGACCCCTGGCGGGAGTTTACAATGAGCAGTTCTTC.